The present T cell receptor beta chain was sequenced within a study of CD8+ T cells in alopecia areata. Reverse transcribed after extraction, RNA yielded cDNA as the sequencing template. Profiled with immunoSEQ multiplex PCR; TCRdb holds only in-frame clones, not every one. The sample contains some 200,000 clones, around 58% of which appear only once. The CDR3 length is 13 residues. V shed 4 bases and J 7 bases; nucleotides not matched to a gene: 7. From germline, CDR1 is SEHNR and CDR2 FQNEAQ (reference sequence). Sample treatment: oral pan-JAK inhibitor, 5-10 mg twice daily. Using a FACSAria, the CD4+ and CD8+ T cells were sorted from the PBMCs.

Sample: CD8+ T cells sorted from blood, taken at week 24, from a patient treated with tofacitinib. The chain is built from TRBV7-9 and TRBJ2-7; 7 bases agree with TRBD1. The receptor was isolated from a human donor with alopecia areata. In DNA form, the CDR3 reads TGTGCCAGCAGCTCTGGGACAGTAGGAGAGCAGTACTTC. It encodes CASSSGTVGEQYF.